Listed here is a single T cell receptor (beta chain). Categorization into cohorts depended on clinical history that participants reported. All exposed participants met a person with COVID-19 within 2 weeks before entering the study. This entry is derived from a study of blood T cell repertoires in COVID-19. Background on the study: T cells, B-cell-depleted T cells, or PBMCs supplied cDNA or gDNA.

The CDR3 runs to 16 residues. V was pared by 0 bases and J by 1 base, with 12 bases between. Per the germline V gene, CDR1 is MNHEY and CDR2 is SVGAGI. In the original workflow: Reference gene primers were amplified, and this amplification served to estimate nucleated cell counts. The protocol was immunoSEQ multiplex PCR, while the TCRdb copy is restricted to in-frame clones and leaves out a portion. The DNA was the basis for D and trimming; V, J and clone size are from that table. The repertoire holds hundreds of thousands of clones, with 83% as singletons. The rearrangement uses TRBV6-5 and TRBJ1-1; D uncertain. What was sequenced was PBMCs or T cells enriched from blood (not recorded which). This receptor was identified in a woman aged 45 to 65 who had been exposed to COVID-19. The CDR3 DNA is TGTGCCAGCAGTTACTCCCCTGGACTGACGAACACTGAAGCTTTCTTT. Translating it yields CASSYSPGLTNTEAFF.